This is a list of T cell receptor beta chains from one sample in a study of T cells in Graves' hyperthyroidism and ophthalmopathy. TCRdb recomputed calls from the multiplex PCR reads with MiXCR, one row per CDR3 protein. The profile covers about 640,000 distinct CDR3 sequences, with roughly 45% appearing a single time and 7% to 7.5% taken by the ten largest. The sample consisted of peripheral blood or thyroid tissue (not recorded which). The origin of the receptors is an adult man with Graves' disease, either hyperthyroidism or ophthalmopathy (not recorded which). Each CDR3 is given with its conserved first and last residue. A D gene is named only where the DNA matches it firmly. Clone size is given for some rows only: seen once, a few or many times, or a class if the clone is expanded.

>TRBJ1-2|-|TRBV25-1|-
TGTGCCAGCCGGGGCAGGTACAACTATGGCTACACCTTC
CASRGRYNYGYTF
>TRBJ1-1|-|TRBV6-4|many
TGTGCCAGCAGCGCAAACAGGGAATCTGAAGCTTTCTTT
CASSANRESEAFF
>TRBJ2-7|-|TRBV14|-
TGTGCCAGCAGCCAAGGATTCGGATCCATGGCCGACGAGCAGTACTTC
CASSQGFGSMADEQYF
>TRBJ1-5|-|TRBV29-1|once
TGCAGCGTCCGGGACGGGGGGGATCAGCCCCAGCATTTT
CSVRDGGDQPQHF
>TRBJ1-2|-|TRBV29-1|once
TGCAGCGTTGAAAAAGGGGACAACTATGGCTACACCTTC
CSVEKGDNYGYTF
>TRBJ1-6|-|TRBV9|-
TGTGCCAGCAGCGCTAGGGGGGACTTCAATTCACCCCTCCACTTT
CASSARGDFNSPLHF
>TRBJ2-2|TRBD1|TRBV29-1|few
TGCAGCGTTGAACGGGACAGGGATCCCACCGGGGAGCTGTTTTTT
CSVERDRDPTGELFF
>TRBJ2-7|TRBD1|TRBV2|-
TGTGCCAGCAGTGAGGGACAGGGAAGGGACTACGAGCAGTACTTC
CASSEGQGRDYEQYF
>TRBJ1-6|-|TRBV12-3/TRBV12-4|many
TGTGCCAGCAGATCTTCCTCACCCCTCCACTTT
CASRSSSPLHF
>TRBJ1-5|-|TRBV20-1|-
TGCAGTGCTAGAGATCCTCAGGGTTCCAATCAGCCCCAGCATTTT
CSARDPQGSNQPQHF
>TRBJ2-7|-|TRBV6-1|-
TGTGCCAGCAGACCCCCCATAATCGACGAGCAGTACTTC
CASRPPIIDEQYF
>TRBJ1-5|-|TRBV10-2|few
TGTGCCAGCAGTTACGGGCAGGGCCCCAATCAGCCCCAGCATTTT
CASSYGQGPNQPQHF
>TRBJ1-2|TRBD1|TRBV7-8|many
TGTGCCAGCAGCCTACAGGGGAATGACTATGGCTACACCTTC
CASSLQGNDYGYTF
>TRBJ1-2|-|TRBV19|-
TGTGCCAGTAGTATCGATAGCCTGAGGAACTATGGCTACACCTTC
CASSIDSLRNYGYTF
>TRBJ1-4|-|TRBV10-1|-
TGTGCCATCAAGGGAGGTGGTGAAAAACTGTTTTTT
CAIKGGGEKLFF
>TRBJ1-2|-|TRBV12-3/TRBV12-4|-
TGTGCCAGCAGTGACTCTCAGGGTGGCTACACCTTC
CASSDSQGGYTF
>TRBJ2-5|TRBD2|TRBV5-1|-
TGCGCCAGCAGCTGGGACTTAGCTGGGAGGGTCCAATCGACCCAGTACTTC
CASSWDLAGRVQSTQYF
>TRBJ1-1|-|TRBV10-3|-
TGTGCCATCAATGAGGGAGGGGAGACTGAAGCTTTCTTT
CAINEGGETEAFF
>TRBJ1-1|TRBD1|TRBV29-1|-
TGCAGCGTTAAGGACAGGGCGAACACTGAAGCTTTCTTT
CSVKDRANTEAFF
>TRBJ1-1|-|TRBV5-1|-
TGCGCGAGTAGCGAGATCCCAGGGGTGAACACTGAAGCTTTCTTT
CASSEIPGVNTEAFF
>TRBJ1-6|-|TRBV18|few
TGTGCCAGCTCACCAACAGATAATTCACCCCTCCACTTT
CASSPTDNSPLHF
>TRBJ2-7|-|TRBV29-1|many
TGCAGCGGGACCCGGGACGGTGAGGTCTACGAGCAGTACTTC
CSGTRDGEVYEQYF
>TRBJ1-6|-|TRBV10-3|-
TGTGCCATCAGTGACGAACAGGGTTCACCCCTCCACTTT
CAISDEQGSPLHF
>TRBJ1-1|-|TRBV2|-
TGTGCCAGCAGTGAAGCTGAGGAAACTGAAGCTCTCTTT
CASSEAEETEALF
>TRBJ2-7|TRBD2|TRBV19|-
TGTGCCAGTAGTATGGCTAGCGGGCCCTCCTACGAGCAGTACTTC
CASSMASGPSYEQYF
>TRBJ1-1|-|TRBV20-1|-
TGCAGTGCCTCAGGAGGGGGGTTTAACACTGAAGCTTTCTTT
CSASGGGFNTEAFF
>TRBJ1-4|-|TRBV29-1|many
TGCAGCGTTGTAGGGGCAACTAATGAAAAACTGTTTTTT
CSVVGATNEKLFF
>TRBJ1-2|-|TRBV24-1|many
TGTGCCACCAGTGCCCTGGGGGAAGGCTACACCTTC
CATSALGEGYTF
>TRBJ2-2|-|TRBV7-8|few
TGTGCCAGCAGCTTAGCACGGCATCGAGGCACCGGGGAGCTGTTTTTT
CASSLARHRGTGELFF
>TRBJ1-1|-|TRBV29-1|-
TGCAGACCGGGACACACAAGAAGTGAAGCTTTCTTT
CRPGHTRSEAFF
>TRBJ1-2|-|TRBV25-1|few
TGTGCCAGCAGTCGCAGGGAAAACTATGGCTACACCTTC
CASSRRENYGYTF
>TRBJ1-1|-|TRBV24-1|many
TGTGCCACCAGTGATGAGGGAGGGGAAGCTTTCTTT
CATSDEGGEAFF
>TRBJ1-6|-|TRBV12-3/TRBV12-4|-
TGTGCCAGCAGTTTGACGACCGGGGTTAATTCACCCCTCCACTTT
CASSLTTGVNSPLHF
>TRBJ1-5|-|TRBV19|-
TGTGCCAGTATGAAAAGGGTGGGAGGTAGCGATCAGCCCCAGCATTTT
CASMKRVGGSDQPQHF
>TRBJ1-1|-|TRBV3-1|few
TGTGCCAGCAGCCAAGGCGAGGGGATTAGGACTGAAGCTTTCTTT
CASSQGEGIRTEAFF
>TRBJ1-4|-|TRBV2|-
TGTGCCAGCAGAGTGGACAGAATTAATGAAAAACTGTTTTTT
CASRVDRINEKLFF
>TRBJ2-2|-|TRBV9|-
TGTGCCAGCAGCGTAGATCTAGCGATTGTCGGGGAGCTGTTTTTT
CASSVDLAIVGELFF
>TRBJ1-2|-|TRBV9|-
TGTGCCAGCAGCCAAGTAGCTACTAACTATGGCTACACCTTC
CASSQVATNYGYTF
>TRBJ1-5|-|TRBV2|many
TGTGCCAGCAGTGAGGGGGGACTCAATCAGCCCCAGCATTTT
CASSEGGLNQPQHF
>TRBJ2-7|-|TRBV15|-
TGTGCCACCAGCAGAGATAGAGGGCGTGGGCAGTACTTC
CATSRDRGRGQYF
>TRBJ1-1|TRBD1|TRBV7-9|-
TGTGCCAGCAGCCGCTCACTTAGGGGACAGGGGGAGCTTGCTTTCTTT
CASSRSLRGQGELAFF
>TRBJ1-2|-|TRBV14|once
TGTGCCAGCAGCCAATCGAGCAACACCTTC
CASSQSSNTF